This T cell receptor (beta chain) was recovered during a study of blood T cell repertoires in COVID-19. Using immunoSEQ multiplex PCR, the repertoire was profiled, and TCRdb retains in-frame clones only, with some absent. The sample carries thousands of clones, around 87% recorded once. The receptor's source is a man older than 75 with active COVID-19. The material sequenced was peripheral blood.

The CDR3 sequence: CASSFAGAENTEAFF. The CDR3, as DNA: TGTGCCAGCAGTTTCGCGGGGGCGGAGAACACTGAAGCTTTCTTT. This chain connects TRBV27 to TRBJ1-1, with D tentatively TRBD1 (6 bases). Trimming stripped 3 bases from V and 1 base from J, with 12 bases between. CDR1 and CDR2 from the germline V gene are MNHEY and SMNVEV (reference sequence). The length of the CDR3 is 15 residues.